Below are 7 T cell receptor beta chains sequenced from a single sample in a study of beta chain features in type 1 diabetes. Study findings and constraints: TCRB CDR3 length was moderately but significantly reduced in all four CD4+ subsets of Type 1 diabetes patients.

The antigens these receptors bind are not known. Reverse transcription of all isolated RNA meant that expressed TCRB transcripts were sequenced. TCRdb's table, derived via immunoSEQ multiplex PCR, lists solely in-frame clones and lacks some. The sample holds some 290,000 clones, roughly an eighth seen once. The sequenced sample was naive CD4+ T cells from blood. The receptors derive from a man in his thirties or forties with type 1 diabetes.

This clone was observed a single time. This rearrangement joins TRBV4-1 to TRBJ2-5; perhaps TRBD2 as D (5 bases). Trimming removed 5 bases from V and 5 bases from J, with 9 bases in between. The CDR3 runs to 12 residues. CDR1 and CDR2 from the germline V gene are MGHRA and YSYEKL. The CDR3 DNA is TGCGCCAGCAGCGCGGGCCTTGAGACCCAGTACTTC. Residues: CASSAGLETQYF.

CDR3 region: CSVEGPGKYEQYF. The CDR3 DNA follows: TGCAGCGTTGAAGGCCCCGGGAAGTACGAGCAGTACTTC. The V gene is TRBV29-1, the J gene TRBJ2-7; possibly TRBD2 for D (5 bases). In germline, CDR1 is SQVTM, CDR2 ANQGSEA. V was pared by 1 base and J by 4 bases, with 11 bases between. The CDR3 has 13 residues.

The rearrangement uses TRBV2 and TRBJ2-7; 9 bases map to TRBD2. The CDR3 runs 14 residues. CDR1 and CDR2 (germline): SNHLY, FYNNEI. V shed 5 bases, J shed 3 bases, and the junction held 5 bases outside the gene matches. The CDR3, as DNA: TGTGCCAGCAGTCCTGAAGCGGGAGGCTACGAGCAGTACTTC. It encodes CASSPEAGGYEQYF.

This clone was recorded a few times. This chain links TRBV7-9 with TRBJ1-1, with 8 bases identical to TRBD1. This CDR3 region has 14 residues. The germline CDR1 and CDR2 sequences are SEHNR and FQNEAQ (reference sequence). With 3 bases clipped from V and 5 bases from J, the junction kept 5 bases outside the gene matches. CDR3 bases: TGTGCCAGCAGCTTCCAGGGGGCGCAGACTGAAGCTTTCTTT. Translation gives CASSFQGAQTEAFF.

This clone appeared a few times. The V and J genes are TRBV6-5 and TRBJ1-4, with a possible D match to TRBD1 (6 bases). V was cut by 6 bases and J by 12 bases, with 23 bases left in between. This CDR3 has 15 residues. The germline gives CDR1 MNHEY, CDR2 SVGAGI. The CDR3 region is CASSLDSSPLGELFF. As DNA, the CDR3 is TGTGCCAGCAGCTTGGACAGCTCCCCTTTGGGGGAACTGTTTTTT.

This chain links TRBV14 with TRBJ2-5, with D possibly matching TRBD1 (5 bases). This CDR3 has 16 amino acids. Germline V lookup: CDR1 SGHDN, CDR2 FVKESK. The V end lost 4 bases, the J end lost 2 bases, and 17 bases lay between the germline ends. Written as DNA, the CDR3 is TGTGCCAGCAGCCCGAGGCCAGACAGCGCGCAAGAGACCCAGTACTTC. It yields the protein CASSPRPDSAQETQYF.

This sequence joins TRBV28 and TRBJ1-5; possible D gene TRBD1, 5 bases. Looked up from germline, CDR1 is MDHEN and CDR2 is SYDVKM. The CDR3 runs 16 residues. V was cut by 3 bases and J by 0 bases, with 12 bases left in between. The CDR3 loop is CASSFGGDPSNQPQHF. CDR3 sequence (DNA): TGTGCCAGCAGTTTTGGAGGGGATCCTAGCAATCAGCCCCAGCATTTT.